The 8 T cell receptor beta chains below all came from one sample that was sequenced in a study of shared clonotypes between healthy human individuals (dated by TCRdb to about 2020). The receptor library was made with the immunoSEQ multiplex PCR assay. Imported from immuneACCESS, the table was reduced by TCRdb to in-frame sequences with V and J called. These copies leave out some clones; in studies compared against another copy, an unresolved V gene accounts for under half, and the cause of the remainder is not known. In this sample the table shows some 490,000 clones, 70% to 85% of which occur a single time. Together, the top ten hold 9.5% to 15% of the sample. Sequencing input: PBMCs. The receptors derive from a woman in her thirties or forties in good health. Some clones in this sample may be carry-over from other donors' samples.

The chain uses TRBV7-9 and TRBJ2-2, with 8 bases identical to TRBD2. Germline values: CDR1 SEHNR, CDR2 FQNEAQ (reference sequence). This CDR3 has 15 residues. The V gene end was trimmed by 5 bases and the J gene end by 4 bases; junction bases not matched to a gene: 6. The CDR3 sequence is CASSASGSRTGELFF. The CDR3 DNA follows: TGTGCCAGCAGCGCCAGCGGGAGCCGCACCGGGGAGCTGTTTTTT.

The chain links TRBV6-1 to TRBJ2-7; D is possibly TRBD2 (6 bases). The CDR3 extends over 13 amino acids. The germline gives CDR1 MNHNS, CDR2 SASEGT. V dropped 6 bases and J dropped 1 base, with 10 bases sitting between them. CDR3 bases: TGTGCCAGCAGGGGACTTCGATCCTACGAGCAGTACTTC. It translates to CASRGLRSYEQYF.

J is TRBJ2-7 and V is TRBV18; 10 bases align to TRBD1. The ends lost 3 bases at V and 4 bases at J; junction bases unmatched: 6. Per the germline V gene, CDR1 is KGHSH and CDR2 is LQKENI. The CDR3 spans 15 residues. The DNA for the CDR3 is TGTGCCAGCTCACCTAGACAGGGGGCAGGGTACGAGCAGTACTTC. It is translated as CASSPRQGAGYEQYF.

The chain couples TRBV4-2 to TRBJ2-6; 10 bases align to TRBD1. V trimming: 4 bases; J trimming: 1 base; junction bases outside the gene matches: 4. From germline, CDR1 is LGHNA and CDR2 YNFKEQ. The length of the CDR3 is 17 residues. In DNA form, the CDR3 reads TGTGCCAGCAGCCGGGGACAGGGGAGTTCTGGGGCCAACGTCCTGACTTTC. This gives the protein CASSRGQGSSGANVLTF.

This chain uses TRBV11-2 with TRBJ2-4, with unresolved D. The CDR3 contains 16 residues. V gave up 2 bases and J gave up 2 bases, with 13 bases separating them. Germline lookup yields CDR1 SGHAT and CDR2 FQNNGV. CDR3 protein: CASSLKLHTTKNIQYF. The CDR3 DNA reads TGTGCCAGCAGCTTAAAACTCCATACGACCAAAAACATTCAGTACTTC. Filled out from reference TRBV11-2 and TRBJ2-4, the complete variable domain reads EAGVAQSPRYKIIEKRQSVAFWCNPISGHATLYWYQQILGQGPKLLIQFQNNGVVDDSQLPKDRFSAERLKGVDSTLKIQPAKLEDSAVYLCASSLKLHTTKNIQYFGAGTRLSVL.

This rearrangement joins TRBV4-1 to TRBJ1-4, with no clear D. V lost 1 base to trimming and J lost 4 bases, with 10 bases between them. The germline gives CDR1 MGHRA, CDR2 YSYEKL. CDR3 size: 15 residues. This CDR3 is CASSQARADNEKLFF. CDR3 DNA: TGCGCCAGCAGCCAAGCAAGGGCAGATAATGAAAAACTGTTTTTT.

The chain has TRBV30 and TRBJ2-1; 7 nucleotides align to TRBD2. CDR3 length: 15 residues. J lost 2 bases, V lost 4 bases, and 8 bases had no gene match. Germline CDR1 is GTSNPN and CDR2 is SVGIG (reference sequence). The CDR3 spells CAWTSISGAYNEQFF. CDR3 DNA: TGTGCCTGGACATCCATAAGCGGGGCCTACAATGAGCAGTTCTTC. Combining the CDR3 with reference TRBV30 and TRBJ2-1 gives the whole variable domain SQTIHQWPATLVQPVGSPLSLECTVEGTSNPNLYWYRQAAGRGLQLLFYSVGIGQISSEVPQNLSASRPQDRQFILSSKKLLLSDSGFYLCAWTSISGAYNEQFFGPGTRLTVL.

This sequence joins TRBV6-1 and TRBJ1-4, with a weak D call TRBD1 (5 bases). The CDR3 is 14 residues long. V lost 6 bases, J lost 8 bases, and 16 bases lay in between. Germline lookup yields CDR1 MNHNS and CDR2 SASEGT. The CDR3 DNA reads as TGTGCCAGCAGGGGAGGGCAGGGCTACGAAAAACTGTTTTTT. As protein: CASRGGQGYEKLFF.